This T cell receptor beta chain is drawn from a study of T-cell memory formation after mild COVID-19. Study-level information: Largely donor-specific sequence clusters came from two donors.

Trimming cost V 0 bases and J 7 bases, with 23 bases left between them. The CDR3 spans 17 residues. Germline lookup yields CDR1 DFQATT and CDR2 SNEGSKA (reference sequence). TCRdb reprocessed the 5' RACE reads via MiXCR and lists one record per CDR3 protein. This sample has more than 120,000 distinct CDR3 sequences; 15% to 20% occur once, and the top ten carry around 2.4%. The chain joins TRBV20-1 to TRBJ2-3; D might be TRBD1 (5 bases). Sequenced material: PBMCs or a T cell subset sorted from them (not recorded which). The sequence was obtained from an adult woman who had mild COVID-19 (a few samples of this study predate the infection). Cell type and time point are not known. CDR3 in amino acids: CSARDGPLGFGAHTQYF. In DNA, the CDR3 is TGCAGTGCTAGAGATGGGCCTTTGGGCTTTGGGGCTCATACGCAGTATTTT.